Each of the 18 T cell receptor beta chains below was sequenced from the same sample in a study of cytomegalovirus exposure and HLA in healthy donors. 13 Jbeta primers and 60 Vbeta primers were used for the PCR. Repertoires were generated with immunoSEQ multiplex PCR, while TCRdb's copy carries only in-frame clones and drops some. The table has over 85,000 clones, approximately 73% seen once; the top ten hold over 3%. Sequencing was done on a sample of PBMCs. These receptors were taken from a man aged 40-49 years in good health and CMV-seronegative.

This clone ranks as medium-sized. The rearrangement uses TRBV6-4 and TRBJ2-3; 9 nucleotides agree with TRBD2. The ends lost 0 bases at V and 4 bases at J; junction bases unmatched: 2. The V gene's germline CDR1 is MRHNA and CDR2 SNTAGT. The CDR3 is 15 residues long. The CDR3 loop reads CASSDSGGGADTQYF. In DNA form, the CDR3 reads TGTGCCAGCAGTGACTCGGGCGGGGGGGCAGATACGCAGTATTTT.

As for this clone: One junction end disagrees with the germline gene, perhaps due to a read error. The chain joins TRBV19 to TRBJ2-7, with 8 bases that match TRBD1. This CDR3 has 11 amino acids. Germline lookup yields CDR1 LNHDA and CDR2 SQIVND (reference sequence). The CDR3 bases are TGTGCCAGCCGCGGTCAGGACAGGGTACACTTC. Protein sequence: CASRGQDRVHF. The whole variable domain, remainder taken from reference TRBV19 and TRBJ2-7, is DGGITQSPKYLFRKEGQNVTLSCEQNLNHDAMYWYRQDPGQGLRLIYYSQIVNDFQKGDIAEGYSVSREKKESFPLTVTSAQKNPTAFYLCASRGQDRVHFGPGTRLTVT.

This rearrangement joins TRBV18 to TRBJ2-7, with TRBD1 matching over 8 bases. Germline V gene lookup returns CDR1 KGHSH and CDR2 LQKENI. The CDR3 runs to 12 residues. The ends lost 4 bases at V and 7 bases at J; junction bases unmatched: 3. The CDR3 loop reads CASSRDRGEQYF. CDR3 sequence (DNA): TGTGCCAGCTCACGTGACAGGGGTGAGCAGTACTTC.

The gene calls are TRBV5-1 and TRBJ2-5, with D tentatively TRBD2 (6 bases). The CDR3 sequence is 14 residues long. The germline V gene encodes CDR1 SGHRS and CDR2 YFSETQ. V was clipped by 4 bases and J by 5 bases, with 15 bases between them. The DNA for the CDR3 is TGCGCCAGCAGCGAGACTAGTCTCTTTGAGACCCAGTACTTC. It is translated as CASSETSLFETQYF. Drawing the rest from reference TRBV5-1 and TRBJ2-5, the complete variable domain is KAGVTQTPRYLIKTRGQQVTLSCSPISGHRSVSWYQQTPGQGLQFLFEYFSETQRNKGNFPGRFSGRQFSNSRSEMNVSTLELGDSALYLCASSETSLFETQYFGPGTRLLVL.

This clone was found once. The chain carries TRBV5-4 and TRBJ2-7; 10 bases match TRBD1. Germline V gives CDR1 SGHNT, CDR2 YYREEE (reference sequence). The CDR3 covers 16 residues. Trimming cost V 4 bases and J 3 bases; bases outside gene matches: 10. CDR3 in amino acids: CASSPDRGRADYEQYF. CDR3 DNA sequence: TGTGCCAGCAGCCCGGACAGGGGGAGGGCAGACTACGAGCAGTACTTC.

The chain employs TRBV28 and TRBJ1-1; D ambiguous. Germline-derived CDR1 and CDR2 are MDHEN and SYDVKM. The length of the CDR3 is 13 residues. The V end lost 7 bases, the J end lost 5 bases, and 14 bases lay between the germline ends. The CDR3 bases are TGTGCCAGCAACCAGGTTTTGGCTACTGAAGCTTTCTTT. The encoded protein is CASNQVLATEAFF.

The chain links TRBV11-1 to TRBJ1-1; D uncertain. Deletions cut 1 base from V and 1 base from J, with 7 bases between. The germline V gene has CDR1 SGHAT and CDR2 FQDESV (reference sequence). This CDR3 has 14 amino acids. The CDR3 reads CASSLDHGNTEAFF. In DNA form, the CDR3 reads TGTGCCAGCAGCTTAGACCACGGGAACACTGAAGCTTTCTTT.

J is TRBJ2-7 and V is TRBV9; 7 nucleotides line up with TRBD1. In germline, CDR1 is SGDLS, CDR2 YYNGEE. V lost 3 bases to trimming and J lost 6 bases; unmatched junction nucleotides: 15. The CDR3 is 16 residues long. The CDR3 nucleotides read TGTGCCAGCAGCGCCGGAATTGGGACAGTATCACGCGAGCAGTACTTC. This codes for CASSAGIGTVSREQYF.

DNA of the CDR3: TGTGCCAGCAGTTTATCGGGTGGGGCTCTAGACGAGCAGTACTTC. This translates into CASSLSGGALDEQYF. This chain uses TRBV27 with TRBJ2-7; D is perhaps TRBD1 (5 bases). Germline values: CDR1 MNHEY, CDR2 SMNVEV (reference sequence). The V gene lost 0 bases and the J gene lost 5 bases, with 14 bases spanning the gap. The CDR3 is 15 amino acids.

Ten or more counts support this clone. The chain combines TRBV6-5 with TRBJ2-7; 9 bases agree with TRBD2. Germline lookup yields CDR1 MNHEY and CDR2 SVGAGI. This CDR3 has 16 amino acids. Trimming cost V 2 bases and J 3 bases; bases outside gene matches: 8. This CDR3 reads CASSYRRPSGNYEQYF. In nucleotides, the CDR3 is TGTGCCAGCAGTTACCGCCGGCCTAGCGGGAACTACGAGCAGTACTTC.

This chain uses TRBV27 with TRBJ2-3; D not resolved. The germline V and J ends were trimmed by 6 bases and 2 bases, with 3 bases remaining between them. Germline V gives CDR1 MNHEY, CDR2 SMNVEV (reference sequence). CDR3 size: 11 residues. Here the CDR3 reads CASSNTDTQYF. Written as DNA, the CDR3 is TGTGCCAGCAGCAACACAGATACGCAGTATTTT.

This clone was detected a few times. The chain uses TRBV4-2 and TRBJ2-7; TRBD1 aligns across 9 bases. J was trimmed by 0 bases and V by 4 bases; bases with no gene match: 4. Germline V gene lookup returns CDR1 LGHNA and CDR2 YNFKEQ. The CDR3 contains 15 residues. The CDR3 nucleotides read TGTGCCAGCAGCCCCAGACAGGGGGACTCCTACGAGCAGTACTTC. Protein sequence: CASSPRQGDSYEQYF.

This clone was seen a single time. The V gene is TRBV13, the J gene TRBJ1-2, with D possibly matching TRBD1 (6 bases). Trimming left V 5 bases short and J 7 bases short, with 20 bases between. This CDR3 spans 15 amino acids. Looked up from germline, CDR1 is PRHDT and CDR2 is FYEKMQ (reference sequence). The CDR3, as DNA: TGTGCCAGCAGCCAACAAACAGGGCGGTTACTTGGCTACACCTTC. Translating gives CASSQQTGRLLGYTF.

J is TRBJ2-1 and V is TRBV5-3, with D maybe TRBD1 (5 bases). TRBV5-3 has ORF status, its function being uncertain. The CDR3 length is 14 residues. Trimming left V 0 bases short and J 3 bases short, with 7 bases between. The CDR3: CARSLGQGYNEQFF. CDR3 nucleotides: TGTGCCAGAAGCTTGGGGCAGGGCTACAATGAGCAGTTCTTC.

The chain employs TRBV5-1 and TRBJ2-1; 10 bases match TRBD1. The germline gives CDR1 SGHRS, CDR2 YFSETQ. CDR3 length: 15 amino acids. Losses at the gene ends were 0 bases for V and 3 bases for J; bases not matched to a gene: 0. The CDR3 spells CASSLGTGGYNEQFF. CDR3 sequence (DNA): TGCGCCAGCAGCTTGGGGACAGGGGGCTACAATGAGCAGTTCTTC. Using reference TRBV5-1 and TRBJ2-1 for the parts outside the CDR3, the full variable domain is KAGVTQTPRYLIKTRGQQVTLSCSPISGHRSVSWYQQTPGQGLQFLFEYFSETQRNKGNFPGRFSGRQFSNSRSEMNVSTLELGDSALYLCASSLGTGGYNEQFFGPGTRLTVL.

The V gene is TRBV5-1, the J gene TRBJ1-1, with 9 nucleotides matching TRBD1. From germline, CDR1 is SGHRS and CDR2 YFSETQ. The junction had 9 bases not matched to a gene; V was cut back by 5 bases and J by 1 base. This CDR3 is 16 amino acids long. This chain's CDR3 is CASRPRGQGQNTEAFF. DNA for the CDR3: TGCGCCAGCAGGCCGCGGGGACAGGGCCAGAACACTGAAGCTTTCTTT.

The chain recombines TRBV10-3 with TRBJ1-1, with D uncertain. V was trimmed by 7 bases and J by 4 bases, leaving 16 bases between them. CDR3 length: 14 residues. Germline V gene sequence: CDR1 ENHRY, CDR2 SYGVKD. Written as DNA, the CDR3 is TGTGCCATCACCGTCGACGGGATGGGCACTGAAGCTTTCTTT. It encodes CAITVDGMGTEAFF.

This clone was seen a handful of times. This chain joins TRBV4-3 and TRBJ1-1, with D perhaps matching TRBD1 (5 bases). The CDR3 spans 14 residues. Looked up from germline, CDR1 is LGHNA and CDR2 is YSLEER. Between the trimmed V and J ends, which lost 0 bases and 5 bases, there was a span of 10 bases. The CDR3 reads CASSQDPAGTEAFF. The CDR3 nucleotides are TGCGCCAGCAGCCAAGATCCGGCAGGGACTGAAGCTTTCTTT.